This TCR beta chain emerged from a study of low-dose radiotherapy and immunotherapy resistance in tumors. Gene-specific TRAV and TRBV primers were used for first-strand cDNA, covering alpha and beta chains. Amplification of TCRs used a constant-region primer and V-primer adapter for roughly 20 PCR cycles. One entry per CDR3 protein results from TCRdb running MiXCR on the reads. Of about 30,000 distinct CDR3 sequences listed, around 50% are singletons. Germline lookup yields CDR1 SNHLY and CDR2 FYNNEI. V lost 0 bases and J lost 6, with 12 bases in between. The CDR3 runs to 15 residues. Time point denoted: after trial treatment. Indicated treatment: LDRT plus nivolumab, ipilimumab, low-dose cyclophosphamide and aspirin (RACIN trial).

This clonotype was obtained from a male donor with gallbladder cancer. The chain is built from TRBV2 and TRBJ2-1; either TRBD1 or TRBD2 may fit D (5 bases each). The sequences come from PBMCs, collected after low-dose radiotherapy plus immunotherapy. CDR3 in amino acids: CASSEAWGPGNEQFF. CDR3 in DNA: TGTGCCAGCAGTGAAGCGTGGGGACCCGGCAATGAGCAGTTCTTC. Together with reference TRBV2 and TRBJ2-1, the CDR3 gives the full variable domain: EPEVTQTPSHQVTQMGQEVILRCVPISNHLYFYWYRQILGQKVEFLVSFYNNEISEKSEIFDDQFSVERPDGSNFTLKIRSTKLEDSAMYFCASSEAWGPGNEQFFGPGTRLTVL.